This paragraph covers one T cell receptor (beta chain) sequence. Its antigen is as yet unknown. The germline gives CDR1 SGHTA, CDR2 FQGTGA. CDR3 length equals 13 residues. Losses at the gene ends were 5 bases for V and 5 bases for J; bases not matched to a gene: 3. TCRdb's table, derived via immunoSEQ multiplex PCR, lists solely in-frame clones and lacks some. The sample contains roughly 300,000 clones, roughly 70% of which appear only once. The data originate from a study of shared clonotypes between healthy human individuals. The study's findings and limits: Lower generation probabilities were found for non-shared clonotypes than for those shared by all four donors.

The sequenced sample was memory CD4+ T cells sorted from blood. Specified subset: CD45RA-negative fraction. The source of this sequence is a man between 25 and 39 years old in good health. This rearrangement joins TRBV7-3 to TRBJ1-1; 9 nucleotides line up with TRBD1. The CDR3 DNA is TGTGCCAGCAGCCCGACAGGGGGGACTGAAGCTTTCTTT. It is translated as CASSPTGGTEAFF.